The T cell receptor beta chain described here comes from a study of CD8+CD57+ T cells in acquired aplastic anemia. About the study: Isolated CD4+ and CD8+ cells, once sorted, yielded DNA averaging roughly 3 ug. The study, taken as a whole, reports: CD8+ Simpson's diversity in patients was not significantly different from that in controls. Shared by patients and controls, 25 to 35 CD8+ CDR3s were abundant in patients.

Germline-derived CDR1 and CDR2 are DFQATT and SNEGSKA (reference sequence). The V end lost 5 bases, the J end lost 3 bases, and 20 bases lay between the germline ends. The CDR3 consists of 15 residues. CDR3 and TCR beta VDJ profiling relied on a genomic DNA template. TCRdb independently ran MiXCR on the reads; one entry per CDR3 protein. The data show 400,000 to 600,000 distinct CDR3 sequences, around 30% seen once. CD8+CD57+ cell expansion, shown by flow cytometry, had occurred in the patients selected for sequencing. At the time of blood sampling, patients had not yet received any therapy. Comment on this clonotype: Its antigen is unknown.

The source of this sequence is a human donor with aplastic anemia. The rearrangement uses TRBV20-1 and TRBJ2-7, with D maybe TRBD2 (5 bases). Sequenced: sorted CD4+, CD8+, or CD8+CD57+ T cells (not recorded which) from PBMCs. Written as DNA, the CDR3 is TGCAGTGCTGACTCAGCTAGCTCTCTCAGCTACGAGCAGTACTTC. Its protein product is CSADSASSLSYEQYF.